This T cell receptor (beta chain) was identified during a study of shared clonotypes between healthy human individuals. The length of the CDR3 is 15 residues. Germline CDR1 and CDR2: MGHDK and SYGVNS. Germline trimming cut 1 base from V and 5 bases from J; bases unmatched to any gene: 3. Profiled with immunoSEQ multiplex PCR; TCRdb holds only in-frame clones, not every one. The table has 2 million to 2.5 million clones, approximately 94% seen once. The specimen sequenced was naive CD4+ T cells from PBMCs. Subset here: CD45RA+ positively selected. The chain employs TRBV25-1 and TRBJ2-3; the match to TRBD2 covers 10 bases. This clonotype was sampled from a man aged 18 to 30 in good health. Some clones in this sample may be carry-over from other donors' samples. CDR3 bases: TGTGCCAGCAGTGAATTCAGCGGGAGGGGAGATACGCAGTATTTT. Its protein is CASSEFSGRGDTQYF.